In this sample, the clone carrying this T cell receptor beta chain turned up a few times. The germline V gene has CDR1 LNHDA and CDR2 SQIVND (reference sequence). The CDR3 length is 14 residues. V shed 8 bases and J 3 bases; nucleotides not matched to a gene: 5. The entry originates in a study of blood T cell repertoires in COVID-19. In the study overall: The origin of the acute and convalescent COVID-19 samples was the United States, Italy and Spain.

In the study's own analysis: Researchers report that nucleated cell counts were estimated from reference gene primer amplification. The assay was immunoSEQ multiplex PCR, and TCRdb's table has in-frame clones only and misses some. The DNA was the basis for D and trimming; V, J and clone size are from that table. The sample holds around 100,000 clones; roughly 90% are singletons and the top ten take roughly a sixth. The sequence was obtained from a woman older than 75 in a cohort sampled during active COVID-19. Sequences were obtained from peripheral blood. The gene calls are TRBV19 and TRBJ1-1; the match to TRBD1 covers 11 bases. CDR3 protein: CASGRGQGDTEAFF. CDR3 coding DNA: TGTGCCAGTGGTAGGGGACAGGGGGACACTGAAGCTTTCTTT.